This T cell receptor (beta chain) was recovered during a study of OX40 agonist ivuxolimab in advanced cancers. Across the study: At roughly 80% male, the cohort had a mean age of around 56 years, ranging from about 23 to 79. Broader study findings: Low normalized T-cell clonal expansion was also seen in some nonresponders.

With respect to this clone: Antigen unknown.

Sampled blood was obtained at baseline, cycle 4 day 1, and cycle 7 day 1. The ends were cut back, 6 bases at V and 6 bases at J, with 9 bases in the middle. The CDR3 contains 11 residues. The germline V gene encodes CDR1 ENHRY and CDR2 SYGVKD. Sequenced by immunoSEQ multiplex PCR; TCRdb stores in-frame clones only, minus some. The data hold some 80,000 clones, with approximately 85% observed a single time. The sequenced sample was CD4+ or CD8+ T cells sorted from blood, obtained in a trial of the OX40 agonist ivuxolimab. This chain uses TRBV10-3 with TRBJ2-7, with D maybe TRBD2 (5 bases). The origin of this receptor is an adult with an advanced solid tumor such as melanoma, head and neck, liver or kidney cancer. The DNA of the CDR3 is TGTGCCATCAGATCGGGGTTCGAGCAGTACTTC. Translated, it gives CAIRSGFEQYF.